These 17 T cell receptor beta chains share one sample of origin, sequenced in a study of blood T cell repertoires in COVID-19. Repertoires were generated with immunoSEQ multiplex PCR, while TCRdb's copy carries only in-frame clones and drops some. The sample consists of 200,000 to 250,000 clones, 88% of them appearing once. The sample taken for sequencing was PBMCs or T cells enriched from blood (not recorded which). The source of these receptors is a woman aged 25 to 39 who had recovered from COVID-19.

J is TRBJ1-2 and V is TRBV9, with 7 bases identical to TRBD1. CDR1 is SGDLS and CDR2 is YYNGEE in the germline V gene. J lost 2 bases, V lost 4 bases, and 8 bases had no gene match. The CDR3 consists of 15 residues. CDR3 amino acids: CASSQRTGPNYGYTF. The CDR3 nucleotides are TGTGCCAGCAGCCAACGGACAGGACCAAACTATGGCTACACCTTC.

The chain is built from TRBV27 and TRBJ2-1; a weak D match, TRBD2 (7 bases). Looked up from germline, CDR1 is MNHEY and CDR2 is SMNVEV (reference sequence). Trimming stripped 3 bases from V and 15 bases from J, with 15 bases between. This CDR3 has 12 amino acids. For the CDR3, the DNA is TGTGCCAGCAGTTTTGGGGGGGCTGGATGGTTCTTC. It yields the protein CASSFGGAGWFF.

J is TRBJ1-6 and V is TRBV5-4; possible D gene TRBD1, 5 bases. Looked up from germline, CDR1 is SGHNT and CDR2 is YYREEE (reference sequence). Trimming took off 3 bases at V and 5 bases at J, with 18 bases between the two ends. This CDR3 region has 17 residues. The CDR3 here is CASSSTWRGGDNSPLHF. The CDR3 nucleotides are TGTGCCAGCAGCTCAACGTGGAGGGGCGGAGATAATTCACCCCTCCACTTT.

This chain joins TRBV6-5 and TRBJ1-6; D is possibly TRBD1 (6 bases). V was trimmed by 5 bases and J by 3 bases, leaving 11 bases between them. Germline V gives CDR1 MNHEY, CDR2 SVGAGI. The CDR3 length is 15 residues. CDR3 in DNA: TGTGCCAGCAGTCGTCAGACAGGCTATAATTCACCCCTCCACTTT. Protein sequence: CASSRQTGYNSPLHF.

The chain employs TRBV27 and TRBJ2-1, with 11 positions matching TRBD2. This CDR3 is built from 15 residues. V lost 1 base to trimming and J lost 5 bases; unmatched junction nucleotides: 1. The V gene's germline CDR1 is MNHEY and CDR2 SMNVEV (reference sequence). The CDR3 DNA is TGTGCCAGCAGTTTATTAGCGGGGGGGAACAATGAGCAGTTCTTC. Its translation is CASSLLAGGNNEQFF.

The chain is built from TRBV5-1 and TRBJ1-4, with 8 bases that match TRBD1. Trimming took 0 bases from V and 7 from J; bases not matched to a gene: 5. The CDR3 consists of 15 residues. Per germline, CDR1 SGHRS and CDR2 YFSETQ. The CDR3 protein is CASSLVQGVSEKLFF. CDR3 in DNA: TGCGCCAGCAGCTTGGTACAGGGGGTCTCTGAAAAACTGTTTTTT.

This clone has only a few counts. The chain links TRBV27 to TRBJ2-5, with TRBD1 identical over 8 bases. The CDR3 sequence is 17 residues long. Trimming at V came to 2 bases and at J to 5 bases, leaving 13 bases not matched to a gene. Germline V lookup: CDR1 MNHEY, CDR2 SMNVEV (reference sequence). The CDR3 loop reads CASSLPQRTGNGETQYF. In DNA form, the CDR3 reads TGTGCCAGCAGTTTACCCCAGCGGACAGGGAATGGGGAGACCCAGTACTTC.

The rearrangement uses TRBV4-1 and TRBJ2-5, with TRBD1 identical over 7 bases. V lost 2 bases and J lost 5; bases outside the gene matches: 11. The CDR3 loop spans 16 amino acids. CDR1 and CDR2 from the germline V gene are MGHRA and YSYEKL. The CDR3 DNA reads TGCGCCAGCAGCCAAAAGCAAACAGGGGCAACGGAGACCCAGTACTTC. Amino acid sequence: CASSQKQTGATETQYF.

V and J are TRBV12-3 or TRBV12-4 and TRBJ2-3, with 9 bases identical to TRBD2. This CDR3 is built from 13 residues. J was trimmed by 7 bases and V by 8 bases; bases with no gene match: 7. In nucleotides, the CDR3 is TGTGCCAGCGGAGCGGGGGGACCGAATACGCAGTATTTT. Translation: CASGAGGPNTQYF.

The CDR3 reads CASSSNTQQNTIYF. The DNA for the CDR3 is TGTGCCAGCAGCTCTAACACGCAACAGAACACCATATATTTT. The J gene is TRBJ1-3, the V gene TRBV11-1; D uncertain. Germline V gene lookup returns CDR1 SGHAT and CDR2 FQDESV (reference sequence). V was pared by 4 bases and J by 7 bases, with 14 bases between. The CDR3 is 14 amino acids.

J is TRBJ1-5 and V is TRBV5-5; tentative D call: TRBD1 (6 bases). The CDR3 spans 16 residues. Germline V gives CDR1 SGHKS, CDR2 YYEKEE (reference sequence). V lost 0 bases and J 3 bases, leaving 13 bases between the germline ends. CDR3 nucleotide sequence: TGTGCCAGCAGCTTGGGGGTGTGGGACACCAATCAGCCCCAGCATTTT. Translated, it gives CASSLGVWDTNQPQHF.

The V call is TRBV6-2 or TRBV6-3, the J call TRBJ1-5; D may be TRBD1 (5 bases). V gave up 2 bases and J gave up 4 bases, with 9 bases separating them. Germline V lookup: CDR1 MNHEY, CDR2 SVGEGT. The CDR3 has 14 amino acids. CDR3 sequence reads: CASSYRGMNQPQHF. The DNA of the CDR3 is TGTGCCAGCAGTTACAGGGGAATGAATCAGCCCCAGCATTTT.

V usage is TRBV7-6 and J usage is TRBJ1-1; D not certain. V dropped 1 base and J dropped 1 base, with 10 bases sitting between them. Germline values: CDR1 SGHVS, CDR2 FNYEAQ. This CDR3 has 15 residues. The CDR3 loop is CASSLGGTQNTEAFF. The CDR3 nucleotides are TGTGCCAGCAGCTTAGGCGGCACACAGAACACTGAAGCTTTCTTT.

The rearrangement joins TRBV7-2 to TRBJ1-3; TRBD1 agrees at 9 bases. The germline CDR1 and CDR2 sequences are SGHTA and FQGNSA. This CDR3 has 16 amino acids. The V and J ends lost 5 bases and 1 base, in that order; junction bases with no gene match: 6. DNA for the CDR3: TGTGCCAGCAGCGTGACAGGGGGTGTATCTGGAAACACCATATATTTT. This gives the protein CASSVTGGVSGNTIYF. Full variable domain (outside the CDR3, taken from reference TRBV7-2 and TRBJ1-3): GAGVSQSPSNKVTEKGKDVELRCDPISGHTALYWYRQSLGQGLEFLIYFQGNSAPDKSGLPSDRFSAERTGGSVSTLTIQRTQQEDSAVYLCASSVTGGVSGNTIYFGEGSWLTVV.

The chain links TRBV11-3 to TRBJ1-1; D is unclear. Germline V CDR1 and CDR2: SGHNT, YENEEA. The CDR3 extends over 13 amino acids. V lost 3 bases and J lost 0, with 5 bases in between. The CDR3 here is CASSLDLNTEAFF. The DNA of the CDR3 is TGTGCCAGCAGCTTGGACTTGAACACTGAAGCTTTCTTT.

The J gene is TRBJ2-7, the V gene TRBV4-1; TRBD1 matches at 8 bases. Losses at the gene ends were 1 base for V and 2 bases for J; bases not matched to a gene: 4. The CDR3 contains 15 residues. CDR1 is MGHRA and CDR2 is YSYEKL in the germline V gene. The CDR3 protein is CASSQVRDRPYEQYF. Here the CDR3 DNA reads TGCGCCAGCAGCCAAGTTAGGGACAGGCCCTACGAGCAGTACTTC.

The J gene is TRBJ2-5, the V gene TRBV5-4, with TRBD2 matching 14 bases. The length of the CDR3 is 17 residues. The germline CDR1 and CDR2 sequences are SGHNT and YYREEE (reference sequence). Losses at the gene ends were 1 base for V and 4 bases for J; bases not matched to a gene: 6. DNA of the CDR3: TGTGCCAGCAGCTTGACGGGACTAGCGGGGGATAGAGAGACCCAGTACTTC. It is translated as CASSLTGLAGDRETQYF. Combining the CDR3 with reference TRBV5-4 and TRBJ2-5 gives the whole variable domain ETGVTQSPTHLIKTRGQQVTLRCSSQSGHNTVSWYQQALGQGPQFIFQYYREEENGRGNFPPRFSGLQFPNYSSELNVNALELDDSALYLCASSLTGLAGDRETQYFGPGTRLLVL.